This T cell receptor beta chain appears in the sequencing data of a study of blood T cell repertoires in COVID-19 (dated by TCRdb to about 2020). For context, the study as a whole: Samples covering the acute and convalescent phases of COVID-19 were provided by collaborators in the United States, Italy and Spain. The prospective study material was composed of cDNA or gDNA derived from T cells, B-cell-depleted T cells, or PBMCs. Deeply sampled blood TCRbeta repertoires from subjects exposed to, actively infected with, or recovered from COVID-19 were included in the dataset. A freely available public database, intended as a resource for researchers studying the immune response to SARS-CoV-2, is where the repertoires were released. The samples were drawn from two sources: the first 160 participants of the ongoing ImmuneRACE study, and 950 to 1,500 subjects contributed by 6 global collaborators. Nearly every sample came with metadata listing a de-identified subject ID, COVID-19 status, age in years and sex. Where available, HLA class I and class II types were obtained from metadata supplied by the sample provider rather than from assay-based typing. Broad study findings and their caveats: Clinical and demographic metadata were provided uncurated, with the amount varying by source and participant.

TCRbeta CDR3 regions were amplified from genomic DNA using the immunoSEQ Assay, a bias-controlled multiplex PCR. In the source study's methods: The number of nucleated cells in each sample was estimated from the amplification of reference gene primers within the assay. To quantify the absolute abundance of each unique TCRbeta CDR3 rearrangement, sequence reads were collapsed and filtered. Productive Simpson clonality was computed per sample as the square root of Simpson's diversity index over productive rearrangements. TCRdb obtained this table from immuneACCESS and retained in-frame rearrangements with V and J assigned. These tables miss some clones; where compared with another copy, unresolved V genes account for less than half of the shortfall, and the remainder is unexplained. V and J calls and clone size come straight from that table; D and trimming were deduced from the DNA. The sample table holds around 310,000 clones, of which approximately 88% were seen once. Jointly, the top ten make up about 5% of the sample.

Participants in the prospective study were enrolled through a virtual design, were aged 18 to 89 years, and lived in roughly 24 United States geographic areas. In the prospective study, cohorts were assigned on the basis of participant-reported clinical history obtained from a screening survey and a study questionnaire. Recovered participants in ImmuneRACE Cohort 3 were defined by two consecutive negative NP/OP PCR tests, clearance by a healthcare professional, or resolution of symptoms. Each participant in the prospective study had whole blood, serum and a nasopharyngeal or oropharyngeal swab collected by mobile phlebotomists. Additional blood draws and questionnaires over an approximately two-month period could optionally be provided by prospective study participants. Before DNA extraction, blood samples from the prospective study were shipped at room temperature or frozen. As concerns this clone: What antigen it recognizes has not been identified. The record has no base qualities; no much larger clone is one base away.

Counted from cysteine to phenylalanine, this CDR3 has 14 amino acids. Only CDR3 DNA remains: 42 bases, in frame from the first base. Per the germline V gene, MNHEY is the CDR1 and SVGAGI is the CDR2. V trim: 6 bases; J trim: 1 base; unmatched bases: 3. Sequenced sample: PBMCs or T cells enriched from blood (not recorded which). This sequence uses TRBV6-5 and TRBJ1-1, and 9 junction bases match TRBD1. The receptor's source is a man aged 25 to 40 who had recovered from COVID-19. The nucleotide sequence is given as TGTGCCAGCAGGACGACAGGGGGGAACACTGAAGCTTTCTTT. Its protein is CASRTTGGNTEAFF.